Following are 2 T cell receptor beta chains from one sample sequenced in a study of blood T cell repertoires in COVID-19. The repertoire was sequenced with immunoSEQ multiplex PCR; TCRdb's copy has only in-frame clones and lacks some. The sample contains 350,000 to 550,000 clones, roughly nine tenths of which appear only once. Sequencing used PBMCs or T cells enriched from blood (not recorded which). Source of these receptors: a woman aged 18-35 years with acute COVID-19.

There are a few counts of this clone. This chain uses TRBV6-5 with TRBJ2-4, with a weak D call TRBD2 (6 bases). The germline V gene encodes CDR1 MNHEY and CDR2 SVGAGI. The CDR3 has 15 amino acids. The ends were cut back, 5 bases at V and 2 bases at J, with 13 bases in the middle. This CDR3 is CASSPVGGTKNIQYF. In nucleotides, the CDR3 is TGTGCCAGCAGTCCTGTTGGAGGGACCAAAAACATTCAGTACTTC.

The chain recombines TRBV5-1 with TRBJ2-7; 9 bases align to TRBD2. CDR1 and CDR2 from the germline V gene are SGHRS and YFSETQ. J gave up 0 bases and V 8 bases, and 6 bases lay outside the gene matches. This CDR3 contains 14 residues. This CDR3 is CASGLARSSYEQYF. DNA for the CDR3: TGCGCCAGTGGACTAGCGAGGAGCTCCTACGAGCAGTACTTC. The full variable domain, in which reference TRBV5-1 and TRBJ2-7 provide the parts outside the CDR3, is KAGVTQTPRYLIKTRGQQVTLSCSPISGHRSVSWYQQTPGQGLQFLFEYFSETQRNKGNFPGRFSGRQFSNSRSEMNVSTLELGDSALYLCASGLARSSYEQYFGPGTRLTVT.